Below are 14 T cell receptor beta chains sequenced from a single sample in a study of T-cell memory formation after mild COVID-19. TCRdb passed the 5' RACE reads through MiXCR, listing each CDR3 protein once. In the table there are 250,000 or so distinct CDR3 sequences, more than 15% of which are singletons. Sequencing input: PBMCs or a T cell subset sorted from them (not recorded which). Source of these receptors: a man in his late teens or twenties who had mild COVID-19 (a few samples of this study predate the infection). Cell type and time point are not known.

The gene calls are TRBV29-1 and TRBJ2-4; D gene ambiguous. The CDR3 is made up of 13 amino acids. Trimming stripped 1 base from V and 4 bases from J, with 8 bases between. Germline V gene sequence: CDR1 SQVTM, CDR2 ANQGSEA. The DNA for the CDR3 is TGCAGCGTTGAAGGGACCGCTAAAAACATTCAGTACTTC. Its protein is CSVEGTAKNIQYF.

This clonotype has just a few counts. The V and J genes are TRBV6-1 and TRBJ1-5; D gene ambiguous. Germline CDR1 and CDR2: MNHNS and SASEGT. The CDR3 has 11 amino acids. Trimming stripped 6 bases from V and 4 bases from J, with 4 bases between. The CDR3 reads CASSYNQPQHF. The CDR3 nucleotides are TGTGCCAGCAGCTATAATCAGCCCCAGCATTTT.

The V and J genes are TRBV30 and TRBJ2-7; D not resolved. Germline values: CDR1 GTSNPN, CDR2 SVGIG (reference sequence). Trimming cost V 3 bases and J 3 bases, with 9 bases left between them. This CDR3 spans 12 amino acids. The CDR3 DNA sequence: TGTGCCTGGAGCGGGTCCAACTACGAGCAGTACTTC. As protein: CAWSGSNYEQYF.

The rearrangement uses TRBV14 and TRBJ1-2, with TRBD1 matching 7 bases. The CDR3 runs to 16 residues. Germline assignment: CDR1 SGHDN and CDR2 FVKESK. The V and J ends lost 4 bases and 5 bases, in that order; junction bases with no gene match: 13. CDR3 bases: TGTGCCAGCAGCCGATCCGGGGTCGGACAGGCGTATGGCTACACCTTC. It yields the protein CASSRSGVGQAYGYTF.

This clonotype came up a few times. The CDR3 spells CASSPDAHPRETQYF. In nucleotides, the CDR3 is TGTGCCAGCTCACCGGATGCGCACCCGAGGGAGACCCAGTACTTC. The genes are TRBV18 and TRBJ2-5; D not certain. This CDR3 has 15 residues. V lost 3 bases and J 5 bases, leaving 16 bases between the germline ends. Germline V lookup: CDR1 KGHSH, CDR2 LQKENI.

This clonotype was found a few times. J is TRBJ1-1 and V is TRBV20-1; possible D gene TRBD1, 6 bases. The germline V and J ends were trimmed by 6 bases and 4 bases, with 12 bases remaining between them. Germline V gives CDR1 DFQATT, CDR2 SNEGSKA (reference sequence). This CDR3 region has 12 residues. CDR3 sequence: CSAHSGVTEAFF. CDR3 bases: TGCAGTGCACATTCAGGGGTCACTGAAGCTTTCTTT.

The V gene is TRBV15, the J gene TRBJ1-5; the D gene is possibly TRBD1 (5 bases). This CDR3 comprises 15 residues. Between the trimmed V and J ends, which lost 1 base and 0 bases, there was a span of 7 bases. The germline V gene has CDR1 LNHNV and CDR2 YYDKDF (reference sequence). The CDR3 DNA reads TGTGCCACCAGCAGAGGCAGGGATAGCAATCAGCCCCAGCATTTT. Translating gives CATSRGRDSNQPQHF. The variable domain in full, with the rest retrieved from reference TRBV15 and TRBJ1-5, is DAMVIQNPRYQVTQFGKPVTLSCSQTLNHNVMYWYQQKSSQAPKLLFHYYDKDFNNEADTPDNFQSRRPNTSFCFLDIRSPGLGDTAMYLCATSRGRDSNQPQHFGDGTRLSIL.

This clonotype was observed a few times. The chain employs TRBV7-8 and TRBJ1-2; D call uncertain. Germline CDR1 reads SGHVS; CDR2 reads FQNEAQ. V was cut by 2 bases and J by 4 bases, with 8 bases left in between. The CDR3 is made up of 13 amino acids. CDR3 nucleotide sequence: TGTGCCAGCAGCTTACGGCTAGGCTATGGCTACACCTTC. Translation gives CASSLRLGYGYTF. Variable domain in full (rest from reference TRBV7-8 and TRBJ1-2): GAGVSQSPRYKVAKRGQDVALRCDPISGHVSLFWYQQALGQGPEFLTYFQNEAQLDKSGLPSDRFFAERPEGSVSTLKIQRTQQEDSAVYLCASSLRLGYGYTFGSGTRLTVV.

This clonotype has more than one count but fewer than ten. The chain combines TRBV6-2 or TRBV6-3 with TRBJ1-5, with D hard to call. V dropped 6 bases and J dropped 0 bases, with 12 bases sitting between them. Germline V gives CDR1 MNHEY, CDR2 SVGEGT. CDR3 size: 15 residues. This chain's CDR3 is CASRPGGYSNQPQHF. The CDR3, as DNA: TGTGCCAGCAGACCTGGAGGGTATAGCAATCAGCCCCAGCATTTT.

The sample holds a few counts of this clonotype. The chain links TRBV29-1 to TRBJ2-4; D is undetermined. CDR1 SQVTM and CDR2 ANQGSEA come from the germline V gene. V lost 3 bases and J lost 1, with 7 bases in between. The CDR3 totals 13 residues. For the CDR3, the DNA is TGCAGCGTTGAGTTACAGGCCAAAAACATTCAGTACTTC. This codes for CSVELQAKNIQYF.

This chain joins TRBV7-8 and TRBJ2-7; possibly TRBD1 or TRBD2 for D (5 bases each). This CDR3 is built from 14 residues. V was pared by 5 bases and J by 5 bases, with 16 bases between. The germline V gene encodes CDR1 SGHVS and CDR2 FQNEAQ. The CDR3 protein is CASSPPGQTHEQYV. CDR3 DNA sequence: TGTGCCAGCAGCCCCCCGGGGCAGACCCACGAGCAGTACGTC.

The CDR3 here is CASSSRGSGMDTQYF. CDR3 sequence (DNA): TGTGCCAGCAGCTCCAGAGGTTCAGGAATGGATACGCAGTATTTT. This chain uses TRBV7-9 with TRBJ2-3; D unclear. The CDR3 runs to 15 residues. CDR1 SEHNR and CDR2 FQNEAQ come from the germline V gene (reference sequence). Between the trimmed V and J ends, which lost 4 bases and 6 bases, there was a span of 17 bases.

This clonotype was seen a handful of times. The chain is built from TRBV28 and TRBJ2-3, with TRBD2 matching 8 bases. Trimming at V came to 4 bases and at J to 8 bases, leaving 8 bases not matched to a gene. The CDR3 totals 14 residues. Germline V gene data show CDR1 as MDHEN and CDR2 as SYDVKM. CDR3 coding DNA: TGTGCCAGCAGTTCCCCGGGACTAGAGGGTACGCAGTATTTT. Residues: CASSSPGLEGTQYF.

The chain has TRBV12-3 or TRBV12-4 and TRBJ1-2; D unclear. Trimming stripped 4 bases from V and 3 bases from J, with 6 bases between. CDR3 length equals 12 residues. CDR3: CASSSQDYGYTF. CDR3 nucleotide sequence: TGTGCCAGCAGTTCCCAGGACTATGGCTACACCTTC.